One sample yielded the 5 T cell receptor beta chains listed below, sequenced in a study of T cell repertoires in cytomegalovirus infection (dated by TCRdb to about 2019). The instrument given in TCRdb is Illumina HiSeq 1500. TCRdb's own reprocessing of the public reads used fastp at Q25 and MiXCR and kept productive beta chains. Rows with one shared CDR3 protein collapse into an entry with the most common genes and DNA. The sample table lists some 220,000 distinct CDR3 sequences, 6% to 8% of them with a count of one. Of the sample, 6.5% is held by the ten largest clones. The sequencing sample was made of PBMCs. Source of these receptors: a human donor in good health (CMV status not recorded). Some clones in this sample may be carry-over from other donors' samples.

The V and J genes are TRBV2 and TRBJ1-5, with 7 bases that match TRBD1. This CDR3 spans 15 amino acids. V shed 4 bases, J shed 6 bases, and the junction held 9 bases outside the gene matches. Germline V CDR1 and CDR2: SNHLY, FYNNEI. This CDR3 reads CASSVEGAGAQPQHF. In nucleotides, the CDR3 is TGTGCCAGCAGTGTTGAGGGGGCAGGTGCTCAGCCCCAGCATTTT.

CDR3 loop: CASSLPGGEKLFF. The CDR3 coding sequence is TGTGCCAGCAGTTTGCCAGGGGGGGAAAAACTGTTTTTT. The rearrangement uses TRBV6-5 and TRBJ1-4, with TRBD1 matching over 7 bases. The CDR3 is made up of 13 amino acids. Trimming took 4 bases from V and 8 from J; bases not matched to a gene: 4. CDR1 is MNHEY and CDR2 is SVGAGI in the germline V gene.

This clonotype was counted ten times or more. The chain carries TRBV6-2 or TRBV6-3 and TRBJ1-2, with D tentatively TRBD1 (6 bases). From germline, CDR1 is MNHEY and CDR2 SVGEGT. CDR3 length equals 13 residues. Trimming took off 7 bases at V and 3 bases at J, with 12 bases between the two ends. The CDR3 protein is CASNRGTHYGYTF. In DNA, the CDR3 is TGTGCCAGCAATCGAGGGACACACTATGGCTACACCTTC.

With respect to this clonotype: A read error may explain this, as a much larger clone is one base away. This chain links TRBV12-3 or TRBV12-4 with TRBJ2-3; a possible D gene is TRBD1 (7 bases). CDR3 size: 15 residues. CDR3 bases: TGTGCCAGCACCTCCGCCGCCAGGGGGGCAGATGCGCAGTATTTT. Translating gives CASTSAARGADAQYF.

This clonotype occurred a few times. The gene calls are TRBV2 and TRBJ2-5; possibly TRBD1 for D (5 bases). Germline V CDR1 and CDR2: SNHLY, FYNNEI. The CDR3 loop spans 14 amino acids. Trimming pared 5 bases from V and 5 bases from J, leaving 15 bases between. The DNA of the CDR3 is TGTGCCAGCAGTATACGGACATCCATTGAGACCCAGTACTTC. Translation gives CASSIRTSIETQYF.